This T cell receptor (beta chain) stems from a study of response to subunit inactivated influenza vaccine. One entry per CDR3 protein results from TCRdb running MiXCR on the RT-PCR reads. The profile covers about 570,000 distinct CDR3 sequences, with around 11% appearing a single time and roughly 11% taken by the ten largest. The CDR3 spans 13 residues. Trimming took 6 bases from V and 3 from J; bases not matched to a gene: 4. The same data also contributed to another study, on T cells expressing NK-cell markers. Per that study: UMIs were included in TCR beta cDNA generated by 5'RACE template switching. Restriction of sorting to alpha-beta TCR T cells was accomplished in several experiments using an anti-gamma-delta TCR antibody. Several donors likewise had their CD3+CD56-NKG2C+ fraction led by these clonotypes.

The gene calls are TRBV12-3 or TRBV12-4 and TRBJ2-7, with 8 positions matching TRBD2. The sample in question was PBMCs from blood, obtained on the day of vaccination. This clonotype originated in a man aged 45-65 years who received an inactivated influenza vaccine. The CDR3 is CASRPGTSYEQYF. The CDR3 region has the DNA TGTGCCAGCAGACCGGGGACTAGCTACGAGCAGTACTTC.